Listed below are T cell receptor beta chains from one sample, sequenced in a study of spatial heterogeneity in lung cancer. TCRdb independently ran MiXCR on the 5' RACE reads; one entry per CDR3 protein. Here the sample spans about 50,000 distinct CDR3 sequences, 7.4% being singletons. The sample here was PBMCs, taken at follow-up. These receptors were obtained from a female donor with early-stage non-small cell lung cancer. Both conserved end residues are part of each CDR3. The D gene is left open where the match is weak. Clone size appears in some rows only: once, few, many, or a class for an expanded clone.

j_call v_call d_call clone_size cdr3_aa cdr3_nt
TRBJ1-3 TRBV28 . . CASSLSGEVRGNTIYF TGTGCCAGCAGTTTGTCAGGGGAAGTGCGTGGAAACACCATATATTTT
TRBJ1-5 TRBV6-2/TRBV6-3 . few CASSYKQGSSNQPQHF TGTGCCAGCAGTTACAAGCAGGGAAGCTCCAATCAGCCCCAGCATTTT
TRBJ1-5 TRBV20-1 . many CSARDLSRGTDQPQHF TGCAGTGCTAGAGATCTCTCACGGGGTACCGATCAGCCCCAGCATTTT
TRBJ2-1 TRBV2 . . CASSRATATGEQFF TGTGCCAGCAGTAGGGCGACTGCCACCGGGGAGCAGTTCTTC
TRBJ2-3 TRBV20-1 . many CSASFPAGDATTQYF TGCAGTGCATCTTTCCCGGCGGGTGACGCAACTACGCAGTATTTT
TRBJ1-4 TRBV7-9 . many CASSLALTTNEKLFF TGTGCCAGCAGCTTAGCGCTAACCACTAATGAAAAACTGTTTTTT
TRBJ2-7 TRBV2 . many CASRAVPYEQYF TGTGCCAGCAGAGCGGTTCCCTACGAGCAGTACTTC
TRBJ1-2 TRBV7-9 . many CASSLGRTYGYTF TGTGCCAGCAGCTTAGGACGGACCTATGGCTACACCTTC
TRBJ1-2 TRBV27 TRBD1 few CASSSQGYGYTF TGTGCCAGCAGTTCACAGGGGTATGGCTACACCTTC
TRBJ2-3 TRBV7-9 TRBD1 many CASRERQGLKPSTDTQYF TGTGCCAGCAGGGAGAGACAGGGGCTGAAACCTAGCACAGATACGCAGTATTTT
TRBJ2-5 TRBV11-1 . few CASSLTRRGETQYF TGTGCCAGCAGCTTAACGAGGCGGGGAGAGACCCAGTACTTC
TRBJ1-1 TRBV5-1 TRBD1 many CASSPRTGGGTEAFF TGCGCCAGCAGCCCGAGGACAGGGGGAGGGACTGAAGCTTTCTTT
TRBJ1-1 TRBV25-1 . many CASSEYMVNTEAFF TGTGCCAGCAGTGAATATATGGTAAACACTGAAGCTTTCTTT
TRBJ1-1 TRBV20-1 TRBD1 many CSARDTTGSSTEAFF TGCAGTGCTAGAGATACGACAGGGTCGAGCACTGAAGCTTTCTTT
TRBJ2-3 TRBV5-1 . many CASSLTSSTDTQYF TGCGCCAGCAGCTTGACTAGCTCAACAGATACGCAGTATTTT
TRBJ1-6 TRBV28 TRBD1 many CASREGQATLHF TGTGCCAGCAGGGAGGGACAGGCTACCCTCCACTTT
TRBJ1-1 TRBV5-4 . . CASSLGQQNTEAFF TGTGCCAGCAGCCTGGGACAACAGAACACTGAAGCTTTCTTT
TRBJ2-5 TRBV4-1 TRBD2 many CASSQDRRGAGGRQETQYF TGCGCCAGCAGCCAAGATCGTAGAGGAGCGGGGGGAAGACAAGAGACCCAGTACTTC
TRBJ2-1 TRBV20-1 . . CSVPNWASSYNEQFF TGCAGTGTACCGAATTGGGCGAGCTCCTACAATGAGCAGTTCTTC
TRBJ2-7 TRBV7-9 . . CASSLGPGHLGNEQYF TGTGCCAGCAGCTTAGGACCGGGCCACCTCGGAAACGAGCAGTACTTC
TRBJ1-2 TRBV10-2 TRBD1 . CASSQTGIGYTF TGCGCCAGCAGTCAGACAGGGATTGGCTACACCTTC
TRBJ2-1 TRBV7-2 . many CASSLTWPNEQFF TGTGCCAGCAGCTTAACGTGGCCCAATGAGCAGTTCTTC
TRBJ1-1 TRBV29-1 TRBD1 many CSVEGAGGVNTEAFF TGCAGCGTTGAAGGGGCAGGGGGCGTGAACACTGAAGCTTTCTTT
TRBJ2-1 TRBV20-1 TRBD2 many CSASLTSGGYNEQFF TGCAGTGCCTCGCTTACTAGCGGGGGGTACAATGAGCAGTTCTTC
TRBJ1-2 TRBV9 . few CASSVAPITGTMYGYTF TGTGCCAGCAGCGTAGCCCCGATAACGGGAACCATGTATGGCTACACCTTC
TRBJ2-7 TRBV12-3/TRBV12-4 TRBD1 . CASSPGQGIRQYF TGTGCCAGCAGTCCCGGACAGGGGATCCGGCAGTACTTC
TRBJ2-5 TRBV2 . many CASSEMETQYF TGTGCCAGCAGTGAGATGGAGACCCAGTACTTC
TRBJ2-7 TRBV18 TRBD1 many CASSPRTGESSYEQYF TGTGCCAGCTCACCAAGGACAGGGGAAAGCTCCTACGAGCAGTACTTC
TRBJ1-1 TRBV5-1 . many CASRLTTGGAFF TGCGCCAGCAGATTGACCACAGGAGGCGCTTTCTTT
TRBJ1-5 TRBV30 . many CAWNLGSNQPQHF TGTGCCTGGAATTTGGGCTCCAATCAGCCCCAGCATTTT
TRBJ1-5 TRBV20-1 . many CSARGESHQPQHF TGCAGTGCTAGGGGGGAATCCCATCAGCCCCAGCATTTT
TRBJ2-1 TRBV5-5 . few CASSHLRESHNEQFF TGTGCCAGCAGCCACCTCCGGGAATCCCACAATGAGCAGTTCTTC
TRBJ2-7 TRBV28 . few CASTPGGPEQYF TGTGCCAGCACCCCCGGGGGGCCAGAGCAGTACTTC
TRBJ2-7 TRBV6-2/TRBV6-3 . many CASSWGPPIYEQYF TGTGCCAGCAGCTGGGGACCGCCGATCTACGAGCAGTACTTC
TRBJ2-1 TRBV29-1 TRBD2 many CSVEEGAGSSYNEQFF TGCAGCGTTGAAGAGGGAGCGGGGAGCTCCTACAATGAGCAGTTCTTC
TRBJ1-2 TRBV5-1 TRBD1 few CASSSTPGQGGYGYTF TGCGCCAGCAGCTCGACACCCGGACAGGGTGGTTATGGCTACACCTTC
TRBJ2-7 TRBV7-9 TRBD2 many CASSPGAGGTHLSYEQYF TGTGCCAGCAGCCCAGGCGCGGGAGGTACCCATCTCTCCTACGAGCAGTACTTC
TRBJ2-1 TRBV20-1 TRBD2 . CSTNPLGGGAYEQFF TGCAGTACCAACCCCCTTGGCGGGGGGGCCTATGAGCAGTTCTTC
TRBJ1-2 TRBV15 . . CATSRETGGSGGYTF TGTGCCACCAGCAGAGAGACAGGAGGATCAGGCGGCTACACCTTC
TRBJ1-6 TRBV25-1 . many CASSVSLGRRGNSPLHF TGTGCCAGCAGTGTTTCACTCGGGAGGCGGGGGAATTCACCCCTCCACTTT
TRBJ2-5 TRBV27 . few CASSRPGARETQYF TGTGCCAGCAGTAGACCAGGGGCTAGAGAGACCCAGTACTTC
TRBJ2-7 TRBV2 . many CASRSRSYEQYF TGTGCCAGCAGAAGTAGGTCCTACGAGCAGTACTTC
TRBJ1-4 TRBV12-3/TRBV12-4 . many CASRVEGINEKLFF TGTGCCAGCAGGGTCGAGGGGATAAATGAAAAACTGTTTTTT
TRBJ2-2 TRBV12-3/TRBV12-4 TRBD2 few CASSRRATSGGHTGELFF TGTGCCAGCAGTCGGAGGGCGACTAGCGGGGGGCACACCGGGGAGCTGTTTTTT
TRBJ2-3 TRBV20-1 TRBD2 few CSARLAEFTDTQYF TGCAGTGCCAGACTAGCGGAGTTCACAGATACGCAGTATTTT
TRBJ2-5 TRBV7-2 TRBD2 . CASSLVAGGRPGTQYF TGTGCCAGCAGCTTAGTAGCGGGGGGCCGCCCAGGGACCCAGTACTTC
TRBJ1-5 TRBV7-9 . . CASSSRDDQPQHF TGTGCCAGCAGCTCCCGCGATGATCAGCCCCAGCATTTT
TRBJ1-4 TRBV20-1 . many CSAHNPTNEKLFF TGCAGTGCTCACAATCCAACTAATGAAAAACTGTTTTTT
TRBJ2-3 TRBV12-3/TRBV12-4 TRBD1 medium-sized CASSLAFGTGGPTDTQYF TGTGCCAGCAGTTTAGCATTCGGGACAGGGGGCCCCACAGATACGCAGTATTTT